The 2 T cell receptor beta chains below come from one sample, sequenced in a study of blood T cell repertoires in COVID-19. Assay used: immunoSEQ multiplex PCR; TCRdb lists only in-frame clones, some missing. The table has roughly 180,000 clones, around 88% seen once; the top ten hold 4%. The sample consisted of peripheral blood. The receptors originated from a woman aged 30 to 39 with acute or convalescent COVID-19.

The chain combines TRBV2 with TRBJ2-3; no clear D gene. The CDR3 totals 15 residues. Trimming pared 7 bases from V and 2 bases from J, leaving 16 bases between. Germline loops: CDR1 SNHLY, CDR2 FYNNEI. CDR3: CASMVLDWSTDTQYF. CDR3 bases: TGTGCCAGCATGGTTCTCGACTGGTCCACAGATACGCAGTATTTT. Complete variable domain (other parts from reference TRBV2 and TRBJ2-3): EPEVTQTPSHQVTQMGQEVILRCVPISNHLYFYWYRQILGQKVEFLVSFYNNEISEKSEIFDDQFSVERPDGSNFTLKIRSTKLEDSAMYFCASMVLDWSTDTQYFGPGTRLTVL.

This clone was recorded only once. The V gene is TRBV7-9, the J gene TRBJ1-2; D is unclear. Germline V CDR1 and CDR2: SEHNR, FQNEAQ (reference sequence). The CDR3 extends over 17 amino acids. V lost 1 base, J lost 4 bases, and 19 bases lay in between. In DNA form, the CDR3 reads TGTGCCAGCAGCTTAGAGAGGAAAACGACCGGAGTCTATGGCTACACCTTC. This encodes CASSLERKTTGVYGYTF.